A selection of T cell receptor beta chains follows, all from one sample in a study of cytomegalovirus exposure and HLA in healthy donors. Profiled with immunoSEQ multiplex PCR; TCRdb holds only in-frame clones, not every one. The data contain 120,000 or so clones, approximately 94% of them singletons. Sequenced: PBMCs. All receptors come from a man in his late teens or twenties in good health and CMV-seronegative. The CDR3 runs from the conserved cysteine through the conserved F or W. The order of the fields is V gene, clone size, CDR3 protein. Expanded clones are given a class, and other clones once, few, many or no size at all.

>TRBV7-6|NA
CASSLGQDEQFF
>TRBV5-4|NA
CASRSTGISTEAFF
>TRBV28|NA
CASSLLNHPSSSGYTF
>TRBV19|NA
CASSMTSAGSSRYF
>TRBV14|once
CASSLLSGLAVTDTQYF
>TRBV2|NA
CASSEPPGLAGGEQFF
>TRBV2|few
CASSETGVGQPQHF
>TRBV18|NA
CASSPQHPSGEQFF
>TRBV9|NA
CASSVVGGDGNTEAFF
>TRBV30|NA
CAWSVGGLAGKTDTQYF
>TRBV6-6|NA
CASSYSPAADNQPQHF
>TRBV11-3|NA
CASSLEMRDPENTGELFF
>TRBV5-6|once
CASSWALFQETQYF
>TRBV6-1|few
CASSREAGTYEQYF
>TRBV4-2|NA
CASSQGSTAGVGTQYF
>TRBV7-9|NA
CASSGGLHGKTYGYTF
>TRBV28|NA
CASSFKQSNQPQHF
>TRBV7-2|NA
CASSFTGVQDTQYF
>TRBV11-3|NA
CASSGRTGSTEAFF
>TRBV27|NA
CASGPRGRGYEQYF
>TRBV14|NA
CASSRTGGTYEQYF
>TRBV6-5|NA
CASSRSSGNTIYF